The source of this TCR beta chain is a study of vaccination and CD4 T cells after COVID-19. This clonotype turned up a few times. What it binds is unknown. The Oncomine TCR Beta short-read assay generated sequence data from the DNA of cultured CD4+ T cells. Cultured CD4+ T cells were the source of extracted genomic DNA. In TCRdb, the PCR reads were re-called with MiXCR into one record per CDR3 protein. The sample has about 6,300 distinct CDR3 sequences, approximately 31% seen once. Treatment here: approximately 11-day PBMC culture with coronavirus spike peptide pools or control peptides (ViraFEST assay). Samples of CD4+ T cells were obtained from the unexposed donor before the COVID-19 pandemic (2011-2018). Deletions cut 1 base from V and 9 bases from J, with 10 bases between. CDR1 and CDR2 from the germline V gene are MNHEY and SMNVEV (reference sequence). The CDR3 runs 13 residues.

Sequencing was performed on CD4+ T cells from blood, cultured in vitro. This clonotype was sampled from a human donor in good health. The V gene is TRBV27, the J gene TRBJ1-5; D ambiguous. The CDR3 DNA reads TGTGCCAGCAGTTTATATCCCGATCTGCCCCAGCATTTT. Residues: CASSLYPDLPQHF.